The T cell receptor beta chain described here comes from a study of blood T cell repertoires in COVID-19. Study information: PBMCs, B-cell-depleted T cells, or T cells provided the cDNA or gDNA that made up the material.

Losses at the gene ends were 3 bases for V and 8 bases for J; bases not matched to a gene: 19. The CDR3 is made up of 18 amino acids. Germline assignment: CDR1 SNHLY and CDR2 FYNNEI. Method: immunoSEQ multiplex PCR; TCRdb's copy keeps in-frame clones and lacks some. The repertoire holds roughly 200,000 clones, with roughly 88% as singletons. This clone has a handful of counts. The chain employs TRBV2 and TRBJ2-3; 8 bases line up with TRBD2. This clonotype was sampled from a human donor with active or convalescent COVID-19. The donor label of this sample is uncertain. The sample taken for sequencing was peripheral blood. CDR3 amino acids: CASSESGSSERRVSTQYF. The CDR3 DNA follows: TGTGCCAGCAGTGAGAGCGGGAGTTCGGAAAGGAGAGTGAGTACGCAGTATTTT.